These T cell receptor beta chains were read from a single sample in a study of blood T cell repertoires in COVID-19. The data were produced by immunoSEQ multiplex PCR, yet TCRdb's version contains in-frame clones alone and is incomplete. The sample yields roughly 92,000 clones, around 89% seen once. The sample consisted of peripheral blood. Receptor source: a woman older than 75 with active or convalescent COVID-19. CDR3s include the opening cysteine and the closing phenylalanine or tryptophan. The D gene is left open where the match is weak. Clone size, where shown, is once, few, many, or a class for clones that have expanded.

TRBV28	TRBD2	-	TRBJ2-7	CASSIGPSGRASNEQYF	TGTGCCAGCAGCATAGGTCCCAGCGGGAGGGCCTCAAACGAGCAGTACTTC
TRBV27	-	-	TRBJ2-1	CASSSDYYNEQFF	TGTGCCAGCAGCTCGGACTACTACAATGAGCAGTTCTTC
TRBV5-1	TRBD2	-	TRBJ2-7	CASRREGSYEQYF	TGCGCCAGCCGGCGGGAGGGAAGCTACGAGCAGTACTTC
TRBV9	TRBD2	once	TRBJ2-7	CASSVEGLAAYEQYF	TGTGCCAGCAGCGTAGAGGGACTAGCGGCCTACGAGCAGTACTTC
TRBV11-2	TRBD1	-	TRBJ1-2	CASSQDRGSLGYTF	TGTGCCAGCAGCCAGGACAGGGGTTCGCTTGGCTACACCTTC
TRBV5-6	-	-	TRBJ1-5	CASSLGQGSQPQHF	TGTGCCAGCAGCTTGGGGCAGGGCAGTCAGCCCCAGCATTTT
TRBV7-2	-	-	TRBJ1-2	CASSRGGTNYGYTF	TGTGCCAGCAGCCGCGGAGGAACTAACTATGGCTACACCTTC
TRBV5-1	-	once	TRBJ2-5	CASSLIPQETQYF	TGCGCCAGCAGCTTGATCCCGCAAGAGACCCAGTACTTC
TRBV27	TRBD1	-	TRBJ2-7	CASSLSWQGAAYEQYF	TGTGCCAGCAGTTTATCTTGGCAGGGGGCCGCCTACGAGCAGTACTTC
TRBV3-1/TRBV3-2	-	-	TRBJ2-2	CASSQGYRLTGELFF	TGTGCCAGCAGCCAAGGTTACAGGTTAACCGGGGAGCTGTTTTTT
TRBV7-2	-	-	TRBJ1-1	CASSLVRGGEAFF	TGTGCCAGCAGCTTAGTCAGGGGTGGGGAAGCTTTCTTT
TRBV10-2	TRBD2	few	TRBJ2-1	CASTAGGFYEQFF	TGCGCCAGCACGGCGGGAGGGTTCTATGAGCAGTTCTTC
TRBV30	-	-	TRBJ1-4	CAWSVESTATNEKLFF	TGTGCCTGGAGTGTAGAGTCCACAGCAACTAATGAAAAACTGTTTTTT
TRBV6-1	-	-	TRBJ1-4	CASSGQLALEIGKLFF	TGTGCCAGCAGTGGCCAATTAGCTCTTGAGATTGGAAAACTGTTTTTT
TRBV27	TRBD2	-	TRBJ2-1	CASSSGTSYREQFF	TGTGCCAGCAGTTCCGGGACTAGTTACCGAGAGCAGTTCTTC
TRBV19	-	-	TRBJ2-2	CASRRKVGGSDTGELFF	TGTGCCAGTAGGCGTAAGGTTGGGGGCTCGGACACCGGGGAGCTGTTTTTT
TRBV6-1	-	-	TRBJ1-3	CASSEANGSGNTIYF	TGTGCCAGCAGTGAAGCTAACGGCTCTGGAAACACCATATATTTT
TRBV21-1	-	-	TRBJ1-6	CASSIPGTSGSPLHF	TGTGCCAGCAGCATACCCGGGACATCAGGGTCACCCCTCCACTTT
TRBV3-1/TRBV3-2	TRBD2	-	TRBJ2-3	CASSRDPGTSGTDTQYF	TGTGCCAGCAGCCGAGACCCCGGGACTAGCGGCACAGATACGCAGTATTTT
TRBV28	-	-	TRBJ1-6	CASGSPKQGGNSPLHF	TGTGCCAGCGGGTCCCCAAAGCAGGGTGGCAATTCACCCCTCCACTTT